The clone carrying this TCR beta chain was seen a handful of times. This specimen belongs to a study of blood T cell repertoires in COVID-19. The assay was immunoSEQ multiplex PCR, and TCRdb's table has in-frame clones only and misses some. The sample yields more than 95,000 clones, about 86% seen once. The CDR3 runs to 13 residues. V lost 3 bases to trimming and J lost 7 bases; unmatched junction nucleotides: 3. Germline CDR1 LNHDA, CDR2 SQIVND (reference sequence). The V gene is TRBV19, the J gene TRBJ1-2; 9 bases map to TRBD1. Sequenced material: peripheral blood. The sequence was obtained from a woman of 80 years or more with active or convalescent COVID-19. The CDR3 DNA is TGTGCCAGTAGTATTTCGGACAGGGGTGGCTACACCTTC. Amino acid sequence: CASSISDRGGYTF.